The sample holds a few counts of the clone carrying this T cell receptor (beta chain). This entry comes from a study of T-cell reconstitution after alpha-beta-depleted transplantation in children. Germline V lookup: CDR1 LGHNA, CDR2 YSLEER. CDR3 length equals 15 residues. V dropped 0 bases and J dropped 1 base, with 4 bases sitting between them. A TCRbeta library incorporating unique molecular identifiers was prepared. From the PCR reads, TCRdb called clonotypes with MiXCR, one entry per CDR3 protein. The data contain 490,000 or so distinct CDR3 sequences, 12% of them seen just once; the ten biggest clones take up roughly 5.4%.

This clonotype originated in a human donor who donated a stem cell graft to a child with combined immunodeficiency. The V and J genes are TRBV4-3 and TRBJ2-6; D is undetermined. The sample in question was PBMCs from the stem cell graft donor, obtained from the stem cell graft. CDR3 loop: CASSQEGSGANVLTF. In nucleotides, the CDR3 is TGCGCCAGCAGCCAAGAAGGGTCTGGGGCCAACGTCCTGACTTTC.